These 23 T cell receptor beta chains share one sample of origin, sequenced in a study of shared clonotypes between healthy human individuals. The assay was immunoSEQ multiplex PCR, and TCRdb's table has in-frame clones only and misses some. The table records more than 2 million clones, 90% to 96% of them present only once. Sequenced: naive CD4+ T cells sorted from blood. The sample's subset: CD45RA+ positively selected. Receptor source: a man aged 18-30 years in good health.

The chain uses TRBV7-2 and TRBJ2-7; TRBD2 might be the D (6 bases). Per germline, CDR1 SGHTA and CDR2 FQGNSA. V lost 5 bases and J 4 bases, leaving 12 bases between the germline ends. The CDR3 covers 13 residues. Here the CDR3 DNA reads TGTGCCAGCAGCCCGGCGGGGACGTACGAGCAGTACTTC. It yields the protein CASSPAGTYEQYF.

The V and J genes are TRBV5-1 and TRBJ2-3; TRBD2 is a possible D gene (6 bases). The germline V and J ends were trimmed by 1 base and 2 bases, with 14 bases remaining between them. Germline CDR1 reads SGHRS; CDR2 reads YFSETQ. CDR3 length: 16 residues. In DNA form, the CDR3 reads TGCGCCAGCAGCTTGAGTACTAGCATGTTCACAGATACGCAGTATTTT. It is translated as CASSLSTSMFTDTQYF.

The CDR3 loop reads CASTTPSVLLHGYTF. CDR3 DNA sequence: TGTGCCAGCACTACCCCCAGCGTCCTTTTACATGGCTACACCTTC. The chain carries TRBV6-5 and TRBJ1-2; no definite D call. This CDR3 comprises 15 residues. Germline-derived CDR1 and CDR2 are MNHEY and SVGAGI. V was shortened by 7 bases and J by 6 bases, with 21 bases between the two germline ends.

This clone was counted once. The genes are TRBV6-1 and TRBJ2-7; D perhaps matches TRBD2 (7 bases). The CDR3 runs 14 residues. Germline CDR1 and CDR2: MNHNS and SASEGT. Trimming took 4 bases from V and 4 from J, leaving 14 bases between them. The CDR3 is CASSGLGGEYEQYF. The CDR3 coding sequence is TGTGCCAGCAGTGGATTAGGGGGGGAATACGAGCAGTACTTC.

As concerns this clone: At the DNA level, this CDR3 is encoded by other sequences in the same sample as well. CDR3 nucleotide sequence: TGCGCCAGCAGCCAAGAGTCGGGGTCCTCCTACGAGCAGTACTTC. Protein: CASSQESGSSYEQYF. The V and J genes are TRBV4-3 and TRBJ2-7, with D maybe TRBD2 (5 bases). Germline lookup yields CDR1 LGHNA and CDR2 YSLEER. Trimming took off 0 bases at V and 0 bases at J, with 9 bases between the two ends. The length of the CDR3 is 15 residues.

The chain is built from TRBV29-1 and TRBJ2-2; D perhaps matches TRBD2 (7 bases). This CDR3 has 14 amino acids. CDR1 and CDR2 (germline): SQVTM, ANQGSEA. V was clipped by 7 bases and J by 4 bases, with 16 bases between them. CDR3 bases: TGCAGCGCCGGAGGGGGGGCGCGCACCGGGGAGCTGTTTTTT. It is translated as CSAGGGARTGELFF.

This chain links TRBV6-5 with TRBJ2-5, with 8 bases lining up with TRBD2. V was pared by 5 bases and J by 2 bases, with 7 bases of the junction left unmatched. The germline V gene has CDR1 MNHEY and CDR2 SVGAGI. This CDR3 has 15 amino acids. The CDR3 protein is CASSRGSSGQETQYF. The CDR3 DNA follows: TGTGCCAGCAGTAGAGGTTCTAGCGGGCAAGAGACCCAGTACTTC.

Comment on this clone: Within the sample, other DNA sequences also encode this same CDR3. This chain links TRBV5-6 with TRBJ1-2; the D gene is possibly TRBD1 (5 bases). The CDR3 has 14 amino acids. CDR1 and CDR2 from the germline V gene are SGHDT and YYEEEE. Trimming removed 2 bases from V and 3 bases from J, with 11 bases in between. The CDR3 loop reads CASSLIGRDYGYTF. The CDR3 nucleotides are TGTGCCAGCAGCTTAATCGGCAGGGACTATGGCTACACCTTC.

The V gene is TRBV7-9, the J gene TRBJ2-1; TRBD2 aligns across 9 bases. The junction had 10 bases not matched to a gene; V was cut back by 4 bases and J by 6 bases. The CDR3 runs to 16 residues. Germline V gene lookup returns CDR1 SEHNR and CDR2 FQNEAQ (reference sequence). The DNA for the CDR3 is TGTGCCAGCAGCTCCTTCCATAGCGGGAGAGTCAATGAGCAGTTCTTC. It encodes CASSSFHSGRVNEQFF.

The rearrangement joins TRBV7-8 to TRBJ2-7, with D hard to call. The V gene lost 6 bases and the J gene lost 0 bases, with 9 bases spanning the gap. This CDR3 has 13 residues. CDR1 is SGHVS and CDR2 is FQNEAQ in the germline V gene. The CDR3 loop is CASREILSYEQYF. The CDR3 DNA reads as TGTGCCAGCAGGGAAATTCTCTCCTACGAGCAGTACTTC. The full variable domain, completed using reference TRBV7-8 and TRBJ2-7, is GAGVSQSPRYKVAKRGQDVALRCDPISGHVSLFWYQQALGQGPEFLTYFQNEAQLDKSGLPSDRFFAERPEGSVSTLKIQRTQQEDSAVYLCASREILSYEQYFGPGTRLTVT.

This clone was found once. At the DNA level, this CDR3 is encoded by other sequences in the same sample as well. The chain couples TRBV6-5 to TRBJ1-1; D remains unclear. This CDR3 spans 13 amino acids. The V gene lost 2 bases and the J gene lost 4 bases, with 8 bases spanning the gap. Germline lookup yields CDR1 MNHEY and CDR2 SVGAGI. The CDR3 loop reads CASSYAGVTEAFF. CDR3 DNA: TGTGCCAGCAGTTACGCAGGAGTCACTGAAGCTTTCTTT.

The V and J genes are TRBV6-5 and TRBJ1-2, with 8 bases lining up with TRBD1. Germline V gene data show CDR1 as MNHEY and CDR2 as SVGAGI. The CDR3 has 15 residues. V shed 0 bases and J 5 bases; nucleotides not matched to a gene: 5. The CDR3 is CASSYSKTGEYGYTF. The CDR3, as DNA: TGTGCCAGCAGTTACTCCAAGACAGGGGAATATGGCTACACCTTC.

About this clone: Other DNA sequences in the same sample also yield this CDR3. The chain links TRBV25-1 to TRBJ2-3; D gene unclear. Between the trimmed V and J ends, which lost 4 bases and 5 bases, there was a span of 7 bases. The CDR3 spans 12 residues. Looked up from germline, CDR1 is MGHDK and CDR2 is SYGVNS. CDR3 in amino acids: CASSGPGDTQYF. In nucleotides, the CDR3 is TGTGCCAGCAGTGGGCCGGGAGATACGCAGTATTTT. The whole variable domain, filled in from reference TRBV25-1 and TRBJ2-3, reads EADIYQTPRYLVIGTGKKITLECSQTMGHDKMYWYQQDPGMELHLIHYSYGVNSTEKGDLSSESTVSRIRTEHFPLTLESARPSHTSQYLCASSGPGDTQYFGPGTRLTVL.

The rearrangement joins TRBV12-5 to TRBJ1-1, with 8 bases that match TRBD1. Germline CDR1 and CDR2: LGHNT and FRNRAP. CDR3 length equals 14 residues. Trimming removed 5 bases from V and 4 bases from J; junction bases left unmatched: 6. CDR3 loop: CASGLTGGSTEAFF. CDR3 nucleotides: TGTGCTAGTGGTCTCACAGGGGGAAGCACTGAAGCTTTCTTT.

The CDR3 is CASSPTGQPGNTIYF. The CDR3 DNA is TGTGCCAGCAGCCCAACCGGACAGCCTGGAAACACCATATATTTT. V is TRBV6-1 and J is TRBJ1-3, with D perhaps matching TRBD1 (6 bases). The CDR3 has 15 amino acids. V lost 6 bases to trimming and J lost 2 bases, with 14 bases between them. Germline assignment: CDR1 MNHNS and CDR2 SASEGT.

This clone was recorded once. The chain employs TRBV25-1 and TRBJ2-5; D is unresolved. The last part of the DNA fits TRBJ2-7 better; the J call may be wrong. This CDR3 is built from 15 residues. CDR1 is MGHDK, CDR2 SYGVNS, per germline. Here the CDR3 reads CASSPILTKANEQYF. The DNA for the CDR3 is TGTGCCAGCAGTCCCATACTAACAAAAGCCAACGAGCAGTACTTC.

This chain joins TRBV29-1 and TRBJ2-3, with 9 bases matching TRBD2. The CDR3 length is 15 residues. Germline CDR1 reads SQVTM; CDR2 reads ANQGSEA. The junction had 9 bases not matched to a gene; V was cut back by 5 bases and J by 3 bases. CDR3 in amino acids: CSVHRREGQTDTQYF. The CDR3, as DNA: TGCAGCGTTCATCGGCGGGAGGGCCAGACAGATACGCAGTATTTT.

The V gene is TRBV11-2, the J gene TRBJ2-7, with D possibly TRBD1 on 6 matching bases. With 1 base removed from V and 2 bases from J, the gap between germline ends came to 15 bases. The CDR3 is 16 residues long. Looked up from germline, CDR1 is SGHAT and CDR2 is FQNNGV. This chain's CDR3 is CASSLASGHDTYEQYF. For the CDR3, the DNA is TGTGCCAGCAGCTTAGCCTCGGGACACGATACCTACGAGCAGTACTTC.

The genes are TRBV18 and TRBJ2-2; TRBD2 is a possible D gene (6 bases). Germline values: CDR1 KGHSH, CDR2 LQKENI. CDR3 length equals 13 residues. The V end lost 6 bases, the J end lost 4 bases, and 9 bases lay between the germline ends. The CDR3 protein is CASSGGTTGELFF. CDR3 coding DNA: TGTGCCAGCTCTGGAGGGACCACCGGGGAGCTGTTTTTT.

This sequence joins TRBV4-3 and TRBJ2-4; D gene ambiguous. This CDR3 is built from 13 residues. The V end was cut by 4 bases, the J end by 8 bases, with 12 bases between. Germline assignment: CDR1 LGHNA and CDR2 YSLEER. CDR3 amino acids: CASSLFTWDIQYF. In DNA form, the CDR3 reads TGCGCCAGCAGCCTATTCACGTGGGACATTCAGTACTTC.

This chain connects TRBV5-8 to TRBJ1-5, with D hard to call. Germline CDR1 is SGHTS and CDR2 is YDEGEE. There are 13 residues in the CDR3. V gave up 2 bases and J gave up 6 bases, with 9 bases separating them. Here the CDR3 reads CASSFGRSQPQHF. The CDR3 DNA reads TGTGCCAGCAGCTTTGGGCGGAGTCAGCCCCAGCATTTT.

The chain couples TRBV19 to TRBJ1-3; 7 bases map to TRBD1. The germline CDR1 and CDR2 sequences are LNHDA and SQIVND (reference sequence). J gave up 0 bases and V 5 bases, and 7 bases lay outside the gene matches. This CDR3 contains 16 residues. The DNA of the CDR3 is TGTGCCAGTAGTTCATCGACAGGGAGCTCTGGAAACACCATATATTTT. Its translation: CASSSSTGSSGNTIYF.

This clone appeared a few times. The V call is TRBV30, the J call TRBJ2-2, with D uncertain. This CDR3 contains 13 residues. Looked up from germline, CDR1 is GTSNPN and CDR2 is SVGIG (reference sequence). Trimming cost V 2 bases and J 1 base, with 5 bases left between them. The CDR3 sequence is CAWSRGNTGELFF. CDR3 in DNA: TGTGCCTGGAGTCGAGGGAACACCGGGGAGCTGTTTTTT.